The 23 T cell receptor beta chains below were found in one sample sequenced in a study of CD8+CD57+ T cells in acquired aplastic anemia. CD8+CD57+ cell expansion had been shown by flow cytometry in patients chosen for sequencing. Investigators profiled TCR beta VDJ and CDR3 from genomic DNA template. TCRdb recomputed calls from the reads with MiXCR, one row per CDR3 protein. Among hundreds of thousands of distinct CDR3 sequences listed, around 43% were seen once. The sample taken for sequencing was sorted CD4+, CD8+, or CD8+CD57+ T cells (not recorded which) from PBMCs. These receptors all stem from a human donor with aplastic anemia.

Points on this clonotype: No conserved phenylalanine or tryptophan is present at the end of the CDR3, so a read error is the likely explanation. The chain is built from TRBV7-9 and TRBJ1-1, with a possible D match to TRBD1 (5 bases). This CDR3 contains 13 residues. Trimming left V 8 bases short and J 4 bases short, with 14 bases between. The V gene's germline CDR1 is SEHNR and CDR2 FQNEAQ (reference sequence). Here the CDR3 reads CASGVGTGTEAFL. The CDR3 DNA sequence: TGTGCCAGCGGAGTAGGGACGGGCACTGAAGCTTTCCTT.

This clonotype has a handful of counts. This chain connects TRBV10-3 to TRBJ1-1; TRBD1 might be the D (6 bases). There are 16 residues in the CDR3. V gave up 3 bases and J gave up 8 bases, with 22 bases separating them. Germline CDR1 ENHRY, CDR2 SYGVKD. The CDR3 here is CAISETGHDVSPEAFF. In nucleotides, the CDR3 is TGTGCCATCAGTGAAACAGGGCATGATGTCTCCCCCGAAGCTTTCTTT.

The chain couples TRBV6-2 or TRBV6-3 to TRBJ2-7; TRBD1 matches 7 bases. The CDR3 length is 15 residues. V was clipped by 1 base and J by 0 bases; unmatched bases: 3. Germline V gene lookup returns CDR1 MNHEY and CDR2 SVGEGT. The CDR3 spells CASSYLDRSSYEQYF. The DNA for the CDR3 is TGTGCCAGCAGTTACTTGGACAGGAGCTCCTACGAGCAGTACTTC.

This clonotype appeared many times. V usage is TRBV7-6 and J usage is TRBJ2-3, with 7 bases aligning to TRBD1. The V segment lost 5 bases and the J segment 5 bases; nucleotides outside the gene matches: 13. The germline CDR1 and CDR2 sequences are SGHVS and FNYEAQ. The CDR3 loop spans 16 amino acids. The CDR3 sequence: CASSPRTGTHVDTQYF. In DNA, the CDR3 is TGTGCCAGCAGCCCTAGGACAGGAACTCACGTAGATACGCAGTATTTT.

This clonotype was detected a few times. The rearrangement links TRBV27 to TRBJ2-3; D is possibly TRBD1 (7 bases). The CDR3 length is 16 residues. V shed 3 bases and J shed 3 bases, with 16 bases lying between them. Germline V lookup: CDR1 MNHEY, CDR2 SMNVEV (reference sequence). The CDR3 coding sequence is TGTGCCAGCAGTTTGCTCGGGACAGCGGGTACAGATACGCAGTATTTT. Residues: CASSLLGTAGTDTQYF.

The chain employs TRBV19 and TRBJ1-2; possibly TRBD1 for D (6 bases). V shed 5 bases and J shed 3 bases, with 13 bases lying between them. Germline CDR1 is LNHDA and CDR2 is SQIVND (reference sequence). There are 14 residues in the CDR3. The DNA for the CDR3 is TGTGCCAGTAGTCCTGAAGGGGGTGACTATGGCTACACCTTC. This encodes CASSPEGGDYGYTF.

With regard to this clonotype: It is unclear where the CDR3 begins or ends on the DNA, so no DNA is shown, and the CDR3 is as TCRdb lists it. The chain uses TRBV24-1 and TRBJ2-1. The CDR3 length is 15 residues, termini included. Per the germline V gene, CDR1 is KGHDR and CDR2 is SFDVKD. The CDR3 protein is CATSSSGGSYSEQFF.

In its sample, this clonotype was seen many times. The chain uses TRBV7-6 and TRBJ2-3; D may correspond to TRBD1 or TRBD2 (6 bases each). Germline V lookup: CDR1 SGHVS, CDR2 FNYEAQ. The CDR3 runs to 16 residues. The V end lost 1 base, the J end lost 4 bases, and 15 bases lay between the germline ends. The CDR3 reads CASSLGDGGPPDTQYF. The CDR3 nucleotides are TGTGCCAGCAGCTTAGGTGACGGGGGCCCGCCAGATACGCAGTATTTT.

The chain recombines TRBV18 with TRBJ1-1; 10 nucleotides align to TRBD1. Germline V gene data show CDR1 as KGHSH and CDR2 as LQKENI. V shed 3 bases, J shed 3 bases, and the junction held 1 base outside the gene matches. This CDR3 is 14 amino acids long. The CDR3 region is CASSPGTGDTEAFF. The CDR3 region has the DNA TGTGCCAGCTCACCCGGGACAGGGGACACTGAAGCTTTCTTT. Variable domain in full (rest from reference TRBV18 and TRBJ1-1): NAGVMQNPRHLVRRRGQEARLRCSPMKGHSHVYWYRQLPEEGLKFMVYLQKENIIDESGMPKERFSAEFPKEGPSILRIQQVVRGDSAAYFCASSPGTGDTEAFFGQGTRLTVV.

This clonotype was counted many times. The chain joins TRBV7-9 to TRBJ2-2, with a weak D call TRBD2 (6 bases). From germline, CDR1 is SEHNR and CDR2 FQNEAQ (reference sequence). Trimming removed 0 bases from V and 3 bases from J, with 8 bases in between. The CDR3 is 15 amino acids. CDR3 in amino acids: CASSLAGGYTGELFF. Here the CDR3 DNA reads TGTGCCAGCAGCTTAGCGGGGGGATACACCGGGGAGCTGTTTTTT.

This clonotype was observed at least ten times. The chain is built from TRBV9 and TRBJ2-7, with D perhaps matching TRBD2 (6 bases). The CDR3 is made up of 14 amino acids. Trimming pared 4 bases from V and 7 bases from J, leaving 18 bases between. Germline CDR1 is SGDLS and CDR2 is YYNGEE. CDR3 nucleotides: TGTGCCAGCAGCCCCTCCCGCCGGGAGCTTGAGCAGTACTTC. Its protein is CASSPSRRELEQYF.

This clonotype was counted a few times. The CDR3 sequence: CAIREGQERNSPLHF. Written as DNA, the CDR3 is TGTGCCATCAGGGAGGGACAGGAGAGGAATTCACCCCTCCACTTT. This chain connects TRBV10-3 to TRBJ1-6; TRBD1 agrees at 8 bases. Germline V gene data show CDR1 as ENHRY and CDR2 as SYGVKD. The CDR3 is 15 residues long. The V gene end was trimmed by 6 bases and the J gene end by 7 bases; junction bases not matched to a gene: 8.

This clonotype has only a few counts. V and J are TRBV6-5 and TRBJ1-1; D perhaps matches TRBD1 (6 bases). There are 17 residues in the CDR3. Deletions cut 6 bases from V and 1 base from J, with 21 bases between. Germline lookup yields CDR1 MNHEY and CDR2 SVGAGI. The CDR3 region has the DNA TGTGCCAGCAGCGGACTACAGGGCACATCGGGGAACACTGAAGCTTTCTTT. It codes for CASSGLQGTSGNTEAFF.

V is TRBV10-1 and J is TRBJ2-7; 8 bases map to TRBD2. The germline CDR1 and CDR2 sequences are WNHNN and SYGVQD (reference sequence). V lost 4 bases to trimming and J lost 5 bases; unmatched junction nucleotides: 7. The CDR3 is 14 residues long. The CDR3 sequence: CASSASGSINEQYF. The CDR3 DNA is TGCGCCAGCAGTGCGAGCGGGAGTATAAACGAGCAGTACTTC.

In this sample, this clonotype turned up many times. V is TRBV7-9 and J is TRBJ1-2; TRBD1 matches at 8 bases. The V segment lost 1 base and the J segment 8 bases; nucleotides outside the gene matches: 3. The germline V gene has CDR1 SEHNR and CDR2 FQNEAQ (reference sequence). The length of the CDR3 is 13 residues. The CDR3 spells CASSLETGDGYTF. CDR3 bases: TGTGCCAGCAGCTTAGAGACAGGGGACGGCTACACCTTC.

This clonotype has only a few counts. CDR3 sequence (DNA): TGTGCCAGCGGGAGTCCAACCAGGGGGACTGAAGCTTTCTTT. This sequence encodes CASGSPTRGTEAFF. This chain joins TRBV25-1 and TRBJ1-1; the match to TRBD1 covers 7 bases. The CDR3 consists of 14 residues. Losses at the gene ends were 8 bases for V and 5 bases for J; bases not matched to a gene: 11. Germline V gene sequence: CDR1 MGHDK, CDR2 SYGVNS.

This clonotype turned up a few times. The rearrangement links TRBV6-1 to TRBJ2-7; D is possibly TRBD2 (5 bases). CDR1 is MNHNS, CDR2 SASEGT, per germline. CDR3 length: 16 amino acids. The V gene lost 0 bases and the J gene lost 5 bases, with 17 bases spanning the gap. CDR3 sequence reads: CASSEAFSSWSDEQYF. The CDR3 bases are TGTGCCAGCAGTGAAGCTTTTTCTAGCTGGTCCGACGAGCAGTACTTC.

This clonotype has a count of ten or more. The gene calls are TRBV6-1 and TRBJ1-6, with 8 bases aligning to TRBD1. The V and J ends lost 6 bases and 9 bases, in that order; junction bases with no gene match: 7. Per germline, CDR1 MNHNS and CDR2 SASEGT. The CDR3 spans 14 residues. In nucleotides, the CDR3 is TGTGCCAGCAGCAAACAGGGGGAAGGTTCACCCCTCCACTTT. It is translated as CASSKQGEGSPLHF.

This clonotype appeared many times. The chain combines TRBV2 with TRBJ1-2; 7 bases line up with TRBD1. The CDR3 runs 13 residues. The V segment lost 8 bases and the J segment 2 bases; nucleotides outside the gene matches: 5. Germline V gene sequence: CDR1 SNHLY, CDR2 FYNNEI. CDR3 sequence reads: CASPRQGNYGYTF. CDR3 in DNA: TGTGCCAGCCCTAGACAGGGAAACTATGGCTACACCTTC.

In this sample, this clonotype turned up a few times. CDR3 in amino acids: CASRRLAGFYEQYF. The CDR3 DNA is TGTGCCAGCAGGCGACTAGCGGGGTTCTACGAGCAGTACTTC. The V gene is TRBV28, the J gene TRBJ2-7, with 11 nucleotides matching TRBD2. CDR1 MDHEN and CDR2 SYDVKM come from the germline V gene. The CDR3 has 14 amino acids. V was pared by 6 bases and J by 3 bases, with 4 bases of the junction left unmatched. The entire variable domain, with the rest obtained from reference TRBV28 and TRBJ2-7, is as follows: DVKVTQSSRYLVKRTGEKVFLECVQDMDHENMFWYRQDPGLGLRLIYFSYDVKMKEKGDIPEGYSVSREKKERFSLILESASTNQTSMYLCASRRLAGFYEQYFGPGTRLTVT.

This clonotype occurred a few times. The chain combines TRBV5-6 with TRBJ1-1; D is undetermined. V was cut by 4 bases and J by 5 bases, with 18 bases left in between. This CDR3 is 15 amino acids long. CDR1 is SGHDT, CDR2 YYEEEE, per germline. The CDR3 is CASSPHPVRRTEAFF. The CDR3 DNA follows: TGTGCCAGCAGCCCCCATCCCGTCCGAAGGACTGAAGCTTTCTTT.

This chain joins TRBV7-3 and TRBJ2-1; 16 bases agree with TRBD2. Unmatched junction bases numbered 16, after V lost 5 bases and J lost 15 bases. The CDR3 loop spans 17 amino acids. CDR1 SGHTA and CDR2 FQGTGA come from the germline V gene. Here the CDR3 reads CASSPGTSGGAYNGRFF. CDR3 DNA: TGTGCCAGCAGCCCAGGGACTAGCGGGGGGGCCTACAATGGGCGGTTCTTC.

This clonotype has just one count. Since a much larger clone is just one base distant, this may be a read error. As the CDR3 is not closed by the conserved phenylalanine or tryptophan, this likely results from a read error. V usage is TRBV7-4 and J usage is TRBJ2-5; TRBD1 aligns across 9 bases. This CDR3 region has 16 residues. V lost 5 bases, J lost 2 bases, and 9 bases stayed unmatched. The germline gives CDR1 SGHVT, CDR2 SQSDAQ. CDR3 in amino acids: CASSQKGTGLQETQYL. CDR3 sequence (DNA): TGTGCCAGCAGCCAGAAGGGGACAGGGTTACAAGAGACCCAGTACCTC.